The 17 T cell receptor beta chains below come from one sample, sequenced in a study of cytomegalovirus exposure and HLA in healthy donors. It was with 60 Vbeta and 13 Jbeta primers that the PCR ran. The data were produced by immunoSEQ multiplex PCR, yet TCRdb's version contains in-frame clones alone and is incomplete. The profile shows about 100,000 clones, about 80% of them singletons. The sample taken for sequencing was PBMCs. The receptors come from a young man in good health and CMV-seronegative.

This clone was counted a few times. The chain uses TRBV5-6 and TRBJ1-6; perhaps TRBD1 as D (6 bases). Trimming shortened V by 0 bases and J by 6 bases, and 7 bases separated the two germline ends. The length of the CDR3 is 14 residues. Germline-derived CDR1 and CDR2 are SGHDT and YYEEEE. CDR3 in amino acids: CASSLEQGNSPLHF. DNA for the CDR3: TGTGCCAGCAGCTTGGAACAGGGTAATTCACCCCTCCACTTT.

The chain employs TRBV19 and TRBJ1-5; possibly TRBD1 for D (5 bases). V was cut by 0 bases and J by 9 bases, with 15 bases left in between. The CDR3 totals 15 residues. The germline V gene encodes CDR1 LNHDA and CDR2 SQIVND (reference sequence). The CDR3: CASSIDLTGGGPQHF. The CDR3 DNA follows: TGTGCCAGTAGTATAGATCTCACAGGCGGCGGGCCCCAGCATTTT.

The chain combines TRBV6-1 with TRBJ2-1, with 8 positions matching TRBD1. The CDR3 spans 16 residues. Germline values: CDR1 MNHNS, CDR2 SASEGT. V lost 0 bases and J lost 4; bases outside the gene matches: 5. Written as DNA, the CDR3 is TGTGCCAGCAGTGAAGCTCAGCAGGGGGCATACAATGAGCAGTTCTTC. The encoded protein is CASSEAQQGAYNEQFF.

This rearrangement joins TRBV6-5 to TRBJ2-7; TRBD1 aligns across 9 bases. V lost 8 bases, J lost 1 base, and 6 bases stayed unmatched. The CDR3 is 14 amino acids. Germline lookup yields CDR1 MNHEY and CDR2 SVGAGI. The chain's CDR3 is CASGPTGGSYEQYF. In DNA, the CDR3 is TGTGCCAGCGGACCGACAGGGGGGTCCTACGAGCAGTACTTC.

This clone has only a few counts. The gene calls are TRBV12-5 and TRBJ2-3, with D possibly matching TRBD1 (5 bases). Trimming stripped 1 base from V and 2 bases from J, with 34 bases between. The CDR3 length is 23 residues. Germline CDR1 reads LGHNT; CDR2 reads FRNRAP. This chain's CDR3 is CASGLDARSRARVPSWATDTQYF. The DNA for the CDR3 is TGTGCTAGTGGTTTGGATGCCCGCAGCCGGGCCAGGGTGCCATCCTGGGCCACAGATACGCAGTATTTT.

J is TRBJ2-1 and V is TRBV11-2, with TRBD2 matching over 11 bases. This CDR3 spans 11 amino acids. V lost 2 bases, J lost 16 bases, and 1 base stayed unmatched. Germline loops: CDR1 SGHAT, CDR2 FQNNGV. The CDR3 nucleotides read TGTGCCAGCAGCTTAACTAGCGGGAGATTCTTC. Protein: CASSLTSGRFF.

The V call is TRBV7-3, the J call TRBJ2-1; TRBD1 matches at 7 bases. Per the germline V gene, CDR1 is SGHTA and CDR2 is FQGTGA. Trimming removed 5 bases from V and 7 bases from J; junction bases left unmatched: 14. This CDR3 region has 16 residues. CDR3 in DNA: TGTGCCAGCAGCCCGATCCCGGGACAGAGCTTAAATGAGCAGTTCTTC. Its protein is CASSPIPGQSLNEQFF.

CDR3: CASSVPRGSGANVLTF. CDR3 sequence (DNA): TGCGCCAGCAGCGTCCCTCGGGGGTCTGGGGCCAACGTCCTGACTTTC. The V gene is TRBV5-1, the J gene TRBJ2-6; perhaps TRBD2 as D (6 bases). Germline CDR1 reads SGHRS; CDR2 reads YFSETQ. V lost 4 bases to trimming and J lost 1 base, with 12 bases between them. The CDR3 contains 16 residues.

This clone was observed a handful of times. V gene TRBV6-1 combines with J gene TRBJ2-2; D is perhaps TRBD1 (5 bases). This CDR3 region has 15 residues. Trimming left V 3 bases short and J 4 bases short, with 12 bases between. The germline CDR1 and CDR2 sequences are MNHNS and SASEGT. The chain's CDR3 is CASSDWAGITGELFF. CDR3 DNA: TGTGCCAGCAGTGATTGGGCAGGGATCACCGGGGAGCTGTTTTTT.

This clone was seen a single time. The rearrangement joins TRBV19 to TRBJ1-2; D may be TRBD1 (5 bases). The V gene lost 5 bases and the J gene lost 5 bases, with 24 bases spanning the gap. CDR3 length equals 17 residues. The germline V gene encodes CDR1 LNHDA and CDR2 SQIVND (reference sequence). DNA of the CDR3: TGTGCCAGTAGTCTGTCGTTTTCCGTGACAGCGTCTTATGGCTACACCTTC. It translates to CASSLSFSVTASYGYTF.

This clone occurred a few times. The genes are TRBV2 and TRBJ1-5; 8 nucleotides align to TRBD1. Germline V gives CDR1 SNHLY, CDR2 FYNNEI. Trimming at V came to 0 bases and at J to 11 bases, leaving 0 bases not matched to a gene. This CDR3 region has 12 residues. CDR3 protein: CASSEADRAQHF. The DNA of the CDR3 is TGTGCCAGCAGTGAAGCGGACAGGGCCCAGCATTTT.

This clone was detected only a few times. J is TRBJ2-3 and V is TRBV28; the match to TRBD2 covers 13 bases. With V trimmed by 5 bases and J by 5 bases, 10 bases remained unmatched. The CDR3 loop spans 17 amino acids. Germline V gene sequence: CDR1 MDHEN, CDR2 SYDVKM. CDR3 amino acids: CASSMPWTSGRRDTQYF. The CDR3 nucleotides are TGTGCCAGCAGTATGCCCTGGACTAGCGGGAGAAGAGATACGCAGTATTTT.

The gene calls are TRBV9 and TRBJ1-2, with 10 bases fitting TRBD1. This CDR3 is built from 15 residues. V gave up 0 bases and J gave up 8 bases; unmatched junction bases: 7. CDR1 and CDR2 from the germline V gene are SGDLS and YYNGEE. CDR3 in DNA: TGTGCCAGCAGCGTAGGGACAGGGGGAGTGTACGGCTACACCTTC. Translated: CASSVGTGGVYGYTF.

The V call is TRBV7-9, the J call TRBJ2-7; D unresolved. Germline CDR1 SEHNR, CDR2 FQNEAQ (reference sequence). Trimming pared 1 base from V and 1 base from J, leaving 14 bases between. This CDR3 has 16 residues. This CDR3 reads CASSLESQFLSYEQYF. The CDR3 DNA is TGTGCCAGCAGCTTAGAGTCACAGTTCCTTTCCTACGAGCAGTACTTC.

The CDR3 region has the DNA TGTGCCAGCAGCGTACCACTAGCGGGACTCAATGAGCAGTTCTTC. This codes for CASSVPLAGLNEQFF. V gene TRBV9 combines with J gene TRBJ2-1, with 10 bases that match TRBD2. Germline trimming cut 1 base from V and 6 bases from J; bases unmatched to any gene: 4. Germline values: CDR1 SGDLS, CDR2 YYNGEE. The CDR3 length is 15 residues.

CDR3 loop: CASSLEQGKNEQFF. DNA for the CDR3: TGCGCCAGCAGCTTGGAACAGGGTAAAAATGAGCAGTTCTTC. The rearrangement uses TRBV5-1 and TRBJ2-1, with a weak D call TRBD1 (6 bases). Trimming removed 0 bases at V and 7 bases at J, with 11 bases between. Germline V lookup: CDR1 SGHRS, CDR2 YFSETQ. This CDR3 has 14 amino acids.

This chain joins TRBV28 and TRBJ2-7; the D gene is possibly TRBD2 (7 bases). Deletions cut 3 bases from V and 2 bases from J, with 20 bases between. There are 17 residues in the CDR3. The germline gives CDR1 MDHEN, CDR2 SYDVKM. The CDR3 here is CASSFLPRGGVPYEQYF. Here the CDR3 DNA reads TGTGCCAGCAGTTTCCTCCCTCGAGGGGGGGTCCCCTACGAGCAGTACTTC.